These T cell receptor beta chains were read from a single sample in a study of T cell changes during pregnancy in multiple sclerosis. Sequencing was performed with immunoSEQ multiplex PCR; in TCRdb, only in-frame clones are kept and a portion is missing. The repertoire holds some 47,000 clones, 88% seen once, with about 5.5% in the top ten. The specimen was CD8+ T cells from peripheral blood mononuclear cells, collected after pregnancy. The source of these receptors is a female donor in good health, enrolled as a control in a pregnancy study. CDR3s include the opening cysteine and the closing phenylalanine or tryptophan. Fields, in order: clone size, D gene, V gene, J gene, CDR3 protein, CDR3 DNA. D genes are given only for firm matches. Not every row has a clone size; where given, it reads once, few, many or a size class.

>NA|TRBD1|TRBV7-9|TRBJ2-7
CASSLRDRASYEQYF
TGTGCCAGCAGCTTAAGGGACAGGGCGTCCTACGAGCAGTACTTC
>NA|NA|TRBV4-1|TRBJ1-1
CASSQDRVLEAFF
TGCGCCAGCAGCCAAGATCGGGTCCTTGAAGCTTTCTTT
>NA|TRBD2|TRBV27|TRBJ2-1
CASSLNARGGEQFF
TGTGCCAGCAGTTTAAATGCGCGGGGGGGTGAGCAGTTCTTC
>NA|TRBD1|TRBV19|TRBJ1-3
CASSILYRGQDGDTIYF
TGTGCCAGTAGTATCCTTTATCGGGGACAGGATGGAGACACCATATATTTT
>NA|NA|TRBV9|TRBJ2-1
CASSQDSYNEQFF
TGTGCCAGCAGTCAGGACAGTTACAATGAGCAGTTCTTC
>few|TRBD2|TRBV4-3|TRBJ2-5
CASSQEFGGVETQYF
TGCGCCAGCAGCCAAGAGTTCGGGGGGGTAGAGACCCAGTACTTC
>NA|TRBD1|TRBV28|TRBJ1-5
CASRSPRQGFRNQPQHF
TGTGCCAGCAGATCGCCGCGACAGGGATTTCGCAATCAGCCCCAGCATTTT
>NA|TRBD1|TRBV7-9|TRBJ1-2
CASSISTGEIDGYTF
TGTGCCAGCAGCATCTCGACAGGGGAGATAGATGGCTACACCTTC
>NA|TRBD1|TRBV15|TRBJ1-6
CATSRGLTGLNRSSYNSPLHF
TGTGCCACCAGCAGGGGTCTGACAGGGCTCAATAGAAGCTCCTATAATTCACCCCTCCACTTT
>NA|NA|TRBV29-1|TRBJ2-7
CSVAGLYWPYEQYF
TGCAGCGTTGCGGGACTCTATTGGCCCTACGAGCAGTACTTC
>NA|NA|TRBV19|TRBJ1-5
CASNINRRANQPQHF
TGTGCCAGTAATATAAATAGGAGAGCCAATCAGCCCCAGCATTTT
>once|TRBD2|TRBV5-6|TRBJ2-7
CASSSGGGAYEQYF
TGTGCCAGCAGCTCGGGCGGGGGTGCCTACGAGCAGTACTTC
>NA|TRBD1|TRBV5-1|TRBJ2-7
CASSPGQGIRAYEQYF
TGCGCCAGCAGCCCGGGACAGGGCATTAGAGCCTACGAGCAGTACTTC
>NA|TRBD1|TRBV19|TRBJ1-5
CASSAGQGNQPQHF
TGTGCCAGTAGTGCGGGACAGGGAAATCAGCCCCAGCATTTT
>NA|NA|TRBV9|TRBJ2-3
CASSPYGGVGADTQYF
TGTGCCAGCAGCCCTTATGGGGGCGTGGGGGCAGATACGCAGTATTTT
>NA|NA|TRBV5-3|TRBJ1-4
CARSLVWRAKTTNEKLFF
TGTGCCAGAAGCTTGGTATGGAGGGCCAAAACAACTAATGAAAAACTGTTTTTT
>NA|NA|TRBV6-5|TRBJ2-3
CASSTAGRSTDTQYF
TGTGCCAGCAGTACCGCCGGCAGGAGCACAGATACGCAGTATTTT
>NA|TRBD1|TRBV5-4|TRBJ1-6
CASSQGTAYNSPLHF
TGCGCCAGCAGCCAAGGGACAGCCTATAATTCACCCCTCCACTTT